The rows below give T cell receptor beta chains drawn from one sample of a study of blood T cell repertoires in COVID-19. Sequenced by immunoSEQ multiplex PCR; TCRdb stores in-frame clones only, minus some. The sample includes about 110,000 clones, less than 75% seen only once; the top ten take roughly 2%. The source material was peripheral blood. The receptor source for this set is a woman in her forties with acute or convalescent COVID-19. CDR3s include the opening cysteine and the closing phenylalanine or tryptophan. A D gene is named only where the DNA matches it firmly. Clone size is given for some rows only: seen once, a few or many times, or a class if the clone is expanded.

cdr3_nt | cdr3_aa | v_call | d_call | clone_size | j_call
TGCGCCAGCAGCCCCAATCAGGACACCCCTAACTATGGCTACACCTTC | CASSPNQDTPNYGYTF | TRBV4-3 | NA | NA | TRBJ1-2
TGTGCCAGCATTAGGAACAGCCCGAACACCGGGGAGCTGTTTTTT | CASIRNSPNTGELFF | TRBV6-5 | NA | NA | TRBJ2-2
TGTGCCAGCAGCGCTAGACTAGCGGGGGTCACCGGGGAGCTGTTTTTT | CASSARLAGVTGELFF | TRBV11-1 | TRBD2 | NA | TRBJ2-2
TGTGCCAGCAGCCCAAACGGGGGTGGCTACACCTTC | CASSPNGGGYTF | TRBV3-1/TRBV3-2 | NA | NA | TRBJ1-2
TGTGCCAGCAGCTTGGCCGGGGATGGCGGGGAGCTGTTTTTT | CASSLAGDGGELFF | TRBV5-6 | NA | NA | TRBJ2-2
TGCGCCAGCAGCTTGGGTGTCAGCGCGAACACCGGGGAGCTGTTTTTT | CASSLGVSANTGELFF | TRBV5-1 | NA | few | TRBJ2-2
TGTGCCAGCAGCTTTGGACAGTCTCGCGAGCAGTACTTC | CASSFGQSREQYF | TRBV13 | NA | NA | TRBJ2-7
TGTGCCAGCAGTGGTTTAGGGGTTAACAGCGGAAACACCATATATTTT | CASSGLGVNSGNTIYF | TRBV6-1 | NA | NA | TRBJ1-3
TGTGCCAGCAGTGATAGCGGGGGCTCCTACAATGAGCAGTTCTTC | CASSDSGGSYNEQFF | TRBV2 | TRBD2 | many | TRBJ2-1
TGTGCCAGCAGCCTCAGGCTAAACCCTAGCACAGATACGCAGTATTTT | CASSLRLNPSTDTQYF | TRBV7-2 | NA | NA | TRBJ2-3
TGTGCCTGGAGTACCAGGGACAGCCATAATTCACCCCTCCACTTT | CAWSTRDSHNSPLHF | TRBV30 | TRBD1 | NA | TRBJ1-6
TGCGCCAGCAGCCCCATAGCTGCTAGCACAGATACGCAGTATTTT | CASSPIAASTDTQYF | TRBV5-1 | NA | NA | TRBJ2-3
TGTGCCAGCAGTTCTTTCAGTGAGCAGTTCTTC | CASSSFSEQFF | TRBV28 | NA | NA | TRBJ2-1
TGTGCCAGCAGTGACCCCCAGGGAATTAGCAATCAGCCCCAGCATTTT | CASSDPQGISNQPQHF | TRBV6-1 | NA | few | TRBJ1-5
TGCGCCAGCATGGGACAGAACTACGAGCAGTACTTC | CASMGQNYEQYF | TRBV10-2 | TRBD1 | few | TRBJ2-7
TGTGCCAGCAGCTTATCAGGGGGACGGATCACAGATACGCAGTATTTT | CASSLSGGRITDTQYF | TRBV7-9 | TRBD1 | many | TRBJ2-3
TGTGCCAGCAGGCGGGACCCGAACACTGAAGCTTTCTTT | CASRRDPNTEAFF | TRBV6-5 | NA | NA | TRBJ1-1
TGCGCCAGCAGCTTGGACGGGACAGGGATTTCAGATACGCAGTATTTT | CASSLDGTGISDTQYF | TRBV5-1 | TRBD1 | NA | TRBJ2-3